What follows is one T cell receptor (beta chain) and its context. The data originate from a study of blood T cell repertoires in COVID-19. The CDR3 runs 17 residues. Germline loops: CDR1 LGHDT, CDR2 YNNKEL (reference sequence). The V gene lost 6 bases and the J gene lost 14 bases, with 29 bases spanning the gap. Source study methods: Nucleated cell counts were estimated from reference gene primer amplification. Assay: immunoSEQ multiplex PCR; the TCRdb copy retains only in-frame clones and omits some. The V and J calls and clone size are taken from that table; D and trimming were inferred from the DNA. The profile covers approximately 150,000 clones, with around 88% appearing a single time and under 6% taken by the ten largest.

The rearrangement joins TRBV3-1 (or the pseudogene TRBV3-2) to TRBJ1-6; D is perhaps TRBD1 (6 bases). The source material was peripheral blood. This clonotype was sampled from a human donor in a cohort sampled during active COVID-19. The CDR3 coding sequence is TGTGCCAGCAGTCATAATACAGGGACCTCCGACGGTGGGTCCCTCCACTTT. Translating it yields CASSHNTGTSDGGSLHF.